This T cell receptor (beta chain) was identified during a study of T-cell memory formation after mild COVID-19. At the level of the study: TCR clusters were largely donor specific.

This clonotype occurred a few times. What it binds is not known. Whole-study findings and limits: Researchers could not confirm that second-wave clones peaking on day 37 targeted SARS-CoV-2. Contracting CD4+ clones sat mainly in CM and EM; CD8+ in EMRA.

TCRdb recomputed calls from the 5' RACE reads with MiXCR, one row per CDR3 protein. The profile covers 470,000 or so distinct CDR3 sequences, with 20% to 25% appearing a single time and 12% taken by the ten largest. CDR1 and CDR2 (germline): SGHVS, FQNEAQ. The J segment lost 7 bases and the V segment lost 5 bases, leaving 13 bases of the junction unmatched. This CDR3 has 16 residues. The source is an adult woman who had mild COVID-19 (a few samples of this study predate the infection). Cell type and time point are not known. The sequencing sample was made of PBMCs or a T cell subset sorted from them (not recorded which). J is TRBJ1-5 and V is TRBV7-8, with TRBD1 matching 8 bases. CDR3 residues: CASSHPPWQGAQPQHF. For the CDR3, the DNA is TGTGCCAGCAGCCATCCGCCTTGGCAGGGGGCCCAGCCCCAGCATTTT.